The next 11 T cell receptor beta chains were all read from a single sample in a study of blood T cell repertoires in COVID-19. The assay was immunoSEQ multiplex PCR, and TCRdb's table has in-frame clones only and misses some. The table records about 50,000 clones, 75% to 90% of them present only once. Sequenced sample: peripheral blood. These receptors originate from a man in his fifties or sixties with acute or convalescent COVID-19.

The chain uses TRBV19 and TRBJ1-1; D may be TRBD1 (5 bases). This CDR3 spans 11 amino acids. V dropped 7 bases and J dropped 4 bases, with 7 bases sitting between them. Germline V CDR1 and CDR2: LNHDA, SQIVND (reference sequence). The DNA of the CDR3 is TGTGCCAGTACAAGGGGCACTGAAGCTTTCTTT. It codes for CASTRGTEAFF.

This clone was seen only a few times. V and J are TRBV28 and TRBJ2-1; 9 bases line up with TRBD2. J lost 4 bases, V lost 9 bases, and 1 base had no gene match. CDR1 and CDR2 (germline): MDHEN, SYDVKM. There are 12 residues in the CDR3. CDR3 coding DNA: TGTGCCAGTAGCGGGAGTTACAATGAGCAGTTCTTC. This gives the protein CASSGSYNEQFF.

The gene calls are TRBV13 and TRBJ1-6, with a tentative D call TRBD1 (5 bases). The V gene's germline CDR1 is PRHDT and CDR2 FYEKMQ (reference sequence). This CDR3 is built from 13 residues. Trimming removed 5 bases at V and 13 bases at J, with 15 bases between. The CDR3 spells CASSPPQGYPLHF. As DNA, the CDR3 is TGTGCCAGCAGCCCCCCCCAGGGTTACCCCCTCCACTTT.

The genes are TRBV28 and TRBJ2-7; 10 bases agree with TRBD1. The CDR3 sequence is 15 residues long. J lost 2 bases, V lost 3 bases, and 4 bases had no gene match. Germline V gene sequence: CDR1 MDHEN, CDR2 SYDVKM. The chain's CDR3 is CASSFSGTGAYEQYF. The CDR3 DNA reads TGTGCCAGCAGTTTCTCCGGGACAGGGGCCTACGAGCAGTACTTC.

The genes are TRBV3-1 (or the pseudogene TRBV3-2) and TRBJ2-5; the D gene is possibly TRBD1 (5 bases). Trimming removed 0 bases at V and 1 base at J, with 9 bases between. CDR3 length: 15 amino acids. Germline V gene data show CDR1 as LGHDT and CDR2 as YNNKEL (reference sequence). CDR3 sequence: CASSQEGPPQETQYF. The CDR3 bases are TGTGCCAGCAGCCAAGAGGGGCCACCCCAAGAGACCCAGTACTTC.

The DNA of the CDR3 is TGTGCTAGTGGTTTGGCCGACAGCATCTATGGCTACACCTTC. Encoded protein: CASGLADSIYGYTF. The chain joins TRBV12-5 to TRBJ1-2; a possible D gene is TRBD1 (5 bases). Trimming stripped 1 base from V and 4 bases from J, with 10 bases between. The CDR3 sequence is 14 residues long. The germline V gene has CDR1 LGHNT and CDR2 FRNRAP.

V gene TRBV5-1 combines with J gene TRBJ2-1; D uncertain. This CDR3 has 15 residues. CDR1 SGHRS and CDR2 YFSETQ come from the germline V gene. V lost 4 bases and J 4 bases, leaving 15 bases between the germline ends. CDR3 sequence (DNA): TGCGCCAGCAGCCTCTCCGGCGGAGTTTACAATGAGCAGTTCTTC. Translated, it gives CASSLSGGVYNEQFF. Complete variable domain (other parts from reference TRBV5-1 and TRBJ2-1): KAGVTQTPRYLIKTRGQQVTLSCSPISGHRSVSWYQQTPGQGLQFLFEYFSETQRNKGNFPGRFSGRQFSNSRSEMNVSTLELGDSALYLCASSLSGGVYNEQFFGPGTRLTVL.

The chain couples TRBV18 to TRBJ1-1; D uncertain. CDR1 is KGHSH and CDR2 is LQKENI in the germline V gene. The V gene lost 6 bases and the J gene lost 0 bases, with 8 bases spanning the gap. The CDR3 is made up of 13 amino acids. The CDR3 sequence: CASSYGVNTEAFF. CDR3 nucleotide sequence: TGTGCCAGCTCCTACGGGGTGAACACTGAAGCTTTCTTT.

This clone has a handful of counts. This rearrangement joins TRBV10-3 to TRBJ1-5, with TRBD1 matching over 8 bases. This CDR3 has 15 residues. Germline CDR1 is ENHRY and CDR2 is SYGVKD. V lost 2 bases, J lost 6 bases, and 6 bases stayed unmatched. The CDR3 region has the DNA TGTGCCATCAGTGAGGACAGGGGAGGTTTTCAGCCCCAGCATTTT. It yields the protein CAISEDRGGFQPQHF.

CDR3 residues: CASSEQGTGTEAFF. CDR3 DNA: TGCGCCAGCAGCGAACAGGGGACGGGGACTGAAGCTTTCTTT. This chain uses TRBV5-1 with TRBJ1-1; 7 nucleotides align to TRBD1. The length of the CDR3 is 14 residues. Germline CDR1 is SGHRS and CDR2 is YFSETQ. V lost 4 bases and J lost 5; bases outside the gene matches: 8.

This clone appeared once. The V gene is TRBV6-5, the J gene TRBJ1-1; TRBD1 matches at 9 bases. With V trimmed by 0 bases and J by 7 bases, 6 bases remained unmatched. The CDR3 has 15 amino acids. The germline gives CDR1 MNHEY, CDR2 SVGAGI. The CDR3 sequence: CASSYSQGARGEAFF. The CDR3 DNA reads TGTGCCAGCAGTTACTCACAGGGGGCGAGGGGTGAAGCTTTCTTT.